The 17 T cell receptor beta chains presented below share a single source sample, sequenced in a study of cytotoxic CD8 clonotypes in ibrutinib-treated CLL. Here immunoSEQ multiplex PCR was the method, and the copy in TCRdb shows in-frame clones only, minus some. Of over 95,000 clones in the sample, 45% to 65% are singletons; the top ten hold more than 35%. Sequenced here: PBMCs, sampled after 24 months of ibrutinib treatment. The receptors here all came from a human donor with chronic lymphocytic leukemia.

This clone was counted a few times. The chain uses TRBV29-1 and TRBJ2-7; 7 positions match TRBD1. From germline, CDR1 is SQVTM and CDR2 ANQGSEA. This CDR3 comprises 14 residues. V shed 5 bases, J shed 1 base, and the junction held 8 bases outside the gene matches. The CDR3 loop reads CSVWDSLRSYEQYF. CDR3 bases: TGCAGCGTTTGGGACAGCCTACGATCCTACGAGCAGTACTTC.

The V call is TRBV7-3, the J call TRBJ2-5; tentatively, D is TRBD2 (7 bases). V was clipped by 8 bases and J by 2 bases, with 18 bases between them. Germline values: CDR1 SGHTA, CDR2 FQGTGA. CDR3 size: 15 residues. The CDR3 coding sequence is TGTGCCAGCGCCCGTACCGGGGGGCCTCAAGAGACCCAGTACTTC. Protein product: CASARTGGPQETQYF.

The J gene is TRBJ1-2, the V gene TRBV4-1; D gene uncertain. Per germline, CDR1 MGHRA and CDR2 YSYEKL. The CDR3 has 16 amino acids. V dropped 1 base and J dropped 0 bases, with 12 bases sitting between them. CDR3 bases: TGCGCCAGCAGCCAAGTGGCCCGGGATACTAACTATGGCTACACCTTC. Translated: CASSQVARDTNYGYTF.

The V and J genes are TRBV9 and TRBJ2-1; D tentatively reads TRBD1 or TRBD2 (5 bases each). Germline CDR1 and CDR2: SGDLS and YYNGEE. The CDR3 consists of 11 residues. The germline V and J ends were trimmed by 3 bases and 8 bases, with 6 bases remaining between them. This CDR3 reads CASSAGHEQFF. In nucleotides, the CDR3 is TGTGCCAGCAGCGCGGGGCATGAGCAGTTCTTC.

The V gene is TRBV5-1, the J gene TRBJ2-7; TRBD1 aligns across 10 bases. There are 11 residues in the CDR3. V dropped 4 bases and J dropped 13; count of bases not matched to a gene: 5. The germline CDR1 and CDR2 sequences are SGHRS and YFSETQ. The DNA of the CDR3 is TGCGCCAGCAGCCAAGGGACAGGGGTATACTTC. It encodes CASSQGTGVYF.

In DNA, the CDR3 is TGCGCCAGCACCCCGAGAGGGAGGGGTACCTACGAGCAGTACTTC. Its protein product is CASTPRGRGTYEQYF. The chain has TRBV23-1 and TRBJ2-7; TRBD2 matches at 7 bases. TRBV23-1 is an ORF; its function is uncertain. V lost 7 bases and J lost 2; bases outside the gene matches: 11. The CDR3 extends over 15 amino acids.

The V gene is TRBV25-1, the J gene TRBJ1-1, with D uncertain. This CDR3 spans 12 amino acids. V dropped 4 bases and J dropped 3 bases, with 6 bases sitting between them. Germline V lookup: CDR1 MGHDK, CDR2 SYGVNS. The CDR3 loop reads CASSGDYTEAFF. The CDR3 bases are TGTGCCAGCAGTGGCGATTACACTGAAGCTTTCTTT.

The gene calls are TRBV9 and TRBJ2-3; 10 bases line up with TRBD2. Losses at the gene ends were 4 bases for V and 3 bases for J; bases not matched to a gene: 5. Germline V gene lookup returns CDR1 SGDLS and CDR2 YYNGEE. The CDR3 contains 15 residues. CDR3 residues: CASSPLAGGTDTQYF. Here the CDR3 DNA reads TGTGCCAGCAGCCCCTTAGCGGGGGGAACAGATACGCAGTATTTT.

V and J are TRBV5-1 and TRBJ2-7; D is uncertain. Trimming took 4 bases from V and 2 from J, leaving 13 bases between them. This CDR3 has 14 amino acids. Germline loops: CDR1 SGHRS, CDR2 YFSETQ. Here the CDR3 reads CASSPRIETYEQYF. DNA for the CDR3: TGCGCCAGCAGCCCCCGAATCGAGACCTACGAGCAGTACTTC. Looking up the rest from reference TRBV5-1 and TRBJ2-7 gives the full variable domain: KAGVTQTPRYLIKTRGQQVTLSCSPISGHRSVSWYQQTPGQGLQFLFEYFSETQRNKGNFPGRFSGRQFSNSRSEMNVSTLELGDSALYLCASSPRIETYEQYFGPGTRLTVT.

The J gene is TRBJ1-2, the V gene TRBV28, with a tentative D call TRBD1 (6 bases). V was trimmed by 1 base and J by 4 bases, leaving 7 bases between them. The CDR3 is 13 amino acids. From germline, CDR1 is MDHEN and CDR2 SYDVKM. In nucleotides, the CDR3 is TGTGCCAGCAGTTTATCGGGGGCCTATGGCTACACCTTC. This gives the protein CASSLSGAYGYTF.

The J gene is TRBJ1-1, the V gene TRBV7-6; D gene unclear. V was clipped by 11 bases and J by 4 bases, with 8 bases between them. The CDR3 length is 10 residues. In germline, CDR1 is SGHVS, CDR2 FNYEAQ. The CDR3 DNA reads as TGTGCCTGGCGGGGCACTGAAGCTTTCTTT. Translation gives CAWRGTEAFF.

The chain combines TRBV9 with TRBJ1-2; no clear D gene. The germline CDR1 and CDR2 sequences are SGDLS and YYNGEE. This CDR3 is built from 13 residues. V dropped 3 bases and J dropped 5 bases, with 11 bases sitting between them. DNA for the CDR3: TGTGCCAGCAGCGAGACGGAACTTTATGGCTACACCTTC. Translation: CASSETELYGYTF.

This clone showed up just once. V and J are TRBV7-8 and TRBJ1-5; a possible D gene is TRBD1 (5 bases). The CDR3 runs to 16 residues. CDR1 is SGHVS and CDR2 is FQNEAQ in the germline V gene. Deletions cut 1 base from V and 2 bases from J, with 12 bases between. CDR3 sequence reads: CASSLEGWRGNQPQHF. As DNA, the CDR3 is TGTGCCAGCAGCTTAGAGGGGTGGCGGGGCAATCAGCCCCAGCATTTT.

V usage is TRBV30 and J usage is TRBJ2-7; D unclear. CDR1 is GTSNPN, CDR2 SVGIG, per germline (reference sequence). Trimming took off 2 bases at V and 2 bases at J, with 10 bases between the two ends. This CDR3 spans 13 amino acids. The CDR3: CAWSSMDAYEQYF. The CDR3 DNA is TGTGCCTGGAGTTCAATGGATGCCTACGAGCAGTACTTC. The variable domain in full, completed from reference TRBV30 and TRBJ2-7, reads SQTIHQWPATLVQPVGSPLSLECTVEGTSNPNLYWYRQAAGRGLQLLFYSVGIGQISSEVPQNLSASRPQDRQFILSSKKLLLSDSGFYLCAWSSMDAYEQYFGPGTRLTVT.

The genes are TRBV9 and TRBJ1-2; D remains unclear. CDR3 size: 12 residues. V was trimmed by 0 bases and J by 7 bases, leaving 7 bases between them. The germline gives CDR1 SGDLS, CDR2 YYNGEE. The CDR3, as DNA: TGTGCCAGCAGCGTAGGATTTCGTGGCTACACCTTC. Its protein product is CASSVGFRGYTF.

There are many counts of this clone. This rearrangement joins TRBV5-1 to TRBJ1-2, with a possible D match to TRBD1 (6 bases). The CDR3 is 14 residues long. Trimming left V 2 bases short and J 8 bases short, with 16 bases between. CDR1 is SGHRS, CDR2 YFSETQ, per germline. CDR3 sequence (DNA): TGCGCCAGCAGCTTAACAGGGTCTTTTGGCGGCTACACCTTC. Protein: CASSLTGSFGGYTF.

CDR3 sequence reads: CASSQWTEDNYGYTF. Here the CDR3 DNA reads TGTGCCAGCAGCCAGTGGACAGAGGATAACTATGGCTACACCTTC. The rearrangement uses TRBV11-2 and TRBJ1-2, with D maybe TRBD1 (6 bases). V was clipped by 5 bases and J by 1 base, with 14 bases between them. Germline CDR1 is SGHAT and CDR2 is FQNNGV. CDR3 size: 15 residues.